This is a list of T cell receptor beta chains from one sample in a study of blood T cell repertoires in COVID-19. The repertoire was sequenced with immunoSEQ multiplex PCR; TCRdb's copy has only in-frame clones and lacks some. The sample consists of roughly 200,000 clones, 84% of them appearing once. The sample consisted of peripheral blood. The receptors come from a woman older than 75 with COVID-19, enrolled during active disease. The CDR3 runs from the conserved cysteine through the conserved F or W. D genes are given only for firm matches. A row's size may be missing; if present it is once, few, many or a size class.

j_call: TRBJ2-1
v_call: TRBV25-1
d_call: TRBD2
clone_size: .
cdr3_length: 15
cdr3_aa: CASSEGGLAGYEQFF
cdr3_nt: TGTGCCAGCAGTGAGGGGGGACTAGCTGGTTATGAGCAGTTCTTC

j_call: TRBJ2-3
v_call: TRBV4-1
d_call: TRBD2
clone_size: .
cdr3_length: 17
cdr3_aa: CASSQGTSGGPTDTQYF
cdr3_nt: TGCGCCAGCAGCCAAGGAACTAGCGGGGGCCCCACAGATACGCAGTATTTT

j_call: TRBJ1-5
v_call: TRBV7-2
d_call: .
clone_size: once
cdr3_length: 14
cdr3_aa: CASSIRVLSQPQHF
cdr3_nt: TGTGCCAGCAGCATCAGGGTTCTGAGTCAGCCCCAGCATTTT

j_call: TRBJ2-7
v_call: TRBV4-3
d_call: TRBD2
clone_size: .
cdr3_length: 17
cdr3_aa: CASSQEPAGGSSYEQYF
cdr3_nt: TGCGCCAGCAGCCAAGAGCCGGCGGGGGGGAGCTCCTACGAGCAGTACTTC

j_call: TRBJ1-2
v_call: TRBV15
d_call: TRBD1
clone_size: few
cdr3_length: 16
cdr3_aa: CATSRDAQGANYGYTF
cdr3_nt: TGTGCCACCAGCAGAGATGCCCAGGGGGCAAACTATGGCTACACCTTC

j_call: TRBJ1-2
v_call: TRBV19
d_call: .
clone_size: .
cdr3_length: 16
cdr3_aa: CASSILGRALNYGYTF
cdr3_nt: TGTGCCAGTAGTATTCTAGGCAGGGCCCTTAACTATGGCTACACCTTC

j_call: TRBJ1-1
v_call: TRBV12-2
d_call: .
clone_size: .
cdr3_length: 15
cdr3_aa: CASRKNRGLNTEAFF
cdr3_nt: TGTGCAAGTCGCAAAAACAGGGGGCTGAACACTGAAGCTTTCTTT

j_call: TRBJ2-3
v_call: TRBV6-2/TRBV6-3
d_call: .
clone_size: .
cdr3_length: 15
cdr3_aa: CASSTRGAGTDTQYF
cdr3_nt: TGTGCCAGCAGTACCCGGGGGGCCGGCACAGATACGCAGTATTTT

j_call: TRBJ1-2
v_call: TRBV6-4
d_call: TRBD1
clone_size: .
cdr3_length: 15
cdr3_aa: CASSDPGQGWRGYTF
cdr3_nt: TGTGCCAGCAGTGATCCGGGACAGGGATGGAGGGGCTACACCTTC

j_call: TRBJ2-2
v_call: TRBV19
d_call: .
clone_size: medium-sized
cdr3_length: 18
cdr3_aa: CASSISPPRGGPLGELFF
cdr3_nt: TGTGCCAGTAGTATCTCCCCCCCCCGCGGGGGCCCCCTCGGGGAGCTGTTTTTT

j_call: TRBJ1-1
v_call: TRBV6-5
d_call: TRBD1
clone_size: few
cdr3_length: 15
cdr3_aa: CASSYLGQGISEAFF
cdr3_nt: TGTGCCAGCAGTTACCTTGGACAGGGCATATCTGAAGCTTTCTTT

j_call: TRBJ1-2
v_call: TRBV10-3
d_call: .
clone_size: .
cdr3_length: 13
cdr3_aa: CAISESGEGGYTF
cdr3_nt: TGTGCCATCAGTGAGTCAGGGGAGGGTGGCTACACCTTC

j_call: TRBJ2-1
v_call: TRBV5-1
d_call: .
clone_size: once
cdr3_length: 15
cdr3_aa: CASSPDSRLYNEQFF
cdr3_nt: TGCGCCAGCAGCCCGGACAGCCGACTCTACAATGAGCAGTTCTTC

j_call: TRBJ1-4
v_call: TRBV28
d_call: TRBD1
clone_size: .
cdr3_length: 14
cdr3_aa: CAILGQGDNEKLFF
cdr3_nt: TGTGCCATCCTAGGACAGGGTGATAATGAAAAACTGTTTTTT

j_call: TRBJ2-2
v_call: TRBV29-1
d_call: .
clone_size: .
cdr3_length: 15
cdr3_aa: CSVAGGTENTGELFF
cdr3_nt: TGCAGCGTGGCCGGCGGGACTGAGAACACCGGGGAGCTGTTTTTT

j_call: TRBJ2-1
v_call: TRBV6-1
d_call: .
clone_size: .
cdr3_length: 12
cdr3_aa: CASSEVGSEQFF
cdr3_nt: TGTGCCAGCAGTGAAGTGGGCAGTGAGCAGTTCTTC

j_call: TRBJ1-1
v_call: TRBV18
d_call: TRBD1
clone_size: .
cdr3_length: 15
cdr3_aa: CASSPGTGTRAEAFF
cdr3_nt: TGTGCCAGCTCACCAGGGACAGGGACGAGAGCTGAAGCTTTCTTT

j_call: TRBJ1-3
v_call: TRBV6-5
d_call: .
clone_size: .
cdr3_length: 15
cdr3_aa: CASSPGQFSGNTIYF
cdr3_nt: TGTGCCAGCAGCCCGGGACAATTCTCTGGAAACACCATATATTTT

j_call: TRBJ2-2
v_call: TRBV19
d_call: TRBD1
clone_size: .
cdr3_length: 15
cdr3_aa: CASSGDRGMAGELFF
cdr3_nt: TGTGCCAGTAGTGGAGACAGGGGGATGGCCGGGGAGCTGTTTTTT

j_call: TRBJ1-3
v_call: TRBV11-2
d_call: TRBD1
clone_size: .
cdr3_length: 16
cdr3_aa: CASSLAPMGQLGTIYF
cdr3_nt: TGTGCCAGCAGCTTAGCCCCAATGGGACAGCTCGGGACCATATATTTT